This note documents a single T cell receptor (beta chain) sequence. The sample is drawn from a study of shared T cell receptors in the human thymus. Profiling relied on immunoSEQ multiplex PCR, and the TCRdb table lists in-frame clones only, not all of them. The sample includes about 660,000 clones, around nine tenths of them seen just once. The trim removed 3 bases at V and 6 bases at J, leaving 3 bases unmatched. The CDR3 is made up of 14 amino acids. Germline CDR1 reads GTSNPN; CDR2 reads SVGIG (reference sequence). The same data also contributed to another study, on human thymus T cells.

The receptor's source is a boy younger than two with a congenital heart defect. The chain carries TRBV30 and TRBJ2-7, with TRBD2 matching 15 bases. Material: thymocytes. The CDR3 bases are TGTGCCTGGAGGGGGACTAGCGGGAGGACCGAGCAGTACTTC. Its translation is CAWRGTSGRTEQYF.